This paragraph covers one T cell receptor beta chain sequence. What it recognizes is unknown. Researchers prepared the TCRbeta library using unique molecular identifiers, the study reports. Using its own MiXCR run on the PCR reads, TCRdb lists one record per CDR3 protein. There are roughly 790,000 distinct CDR3 sequences in the sample; roughly 15% occur only once, and approximately 4.5% lies in the top ten. The record originates from a study of T-cell reconstitution after alpha-beta-depleted transplantation in children. Study-wide points: A year had passed since transplant, and T-cell counts and diversity by then came mostly from newly produced T cells. Alpha-beta T cells about two months after transplant reportedly derived from several hundred expanded graft clones. Surviving recipient T cells and thymic progenitors produced the high day-60 TCRbeta diversity seen in some patients.

V lost 3 bases and J lost 6; bases outside the gene matches: 5. The CDR3 length is 15 residues. The V gene's germline CDR1 is MNHEY and CDR2 SMNVEV (reference sequence). The clonotype was recovered from a male patient younger than 18 who had a stem cell transplant for acute lymphoblastic leukemia, so the T cells may come from the graft donor. V and J are TRBV27 and TRBJ2-3; 11 bases align to TRBD1. The specimen comprised PBMCs, mostly from graft donor cells, sampled 360 days after TCRalphabeta/CD19-depleted stem cell transplant. The CDR3, as DNA: TGTGCCAGCAGTTTGGACAGGGGGCCGCCCGATACGCAGTATTTT. It yields the protein CASSLDRGPPDTQYF.